The source of this TCR beta chain is a study of blood T cell repertoires in COVID-19. Study-level background: The samples span acute and convalescent COVID-19 from the United States, Italy and Spain.

The CDR3 loop spans 14 amino acids. Between the trimmed V and J ends, which lost 4 bases and 7 bases, there was a span of 13 bases. Germline CDR1 and CDR2: SNHLY and FYNNEI. Authors' data handling: Estimates of nucleated cell counts were drawn from the amplification of reference gene primers. Here immunoSEQ multiplex PCR was the method, and the copy in TCRdb shows in-frame clones only, minus some. Clonal size and the V and J genes are those of that table, whereas D and trimming came from the DNA. The sample holds 64,000 or so clones, approximately 90% seen once. The clonotype comes from a human donor in a cohort sampled during active COVID-19. This chain joins TRBV2 and TRBJ1-4, with D perhaps TRBD1 (6 bases). What was sequenced was peripheral blood. CDR3 loop: CASSVGGAREKLFF. The CDR3 DNA reads TGTGCCAGCAGTGTGGGGGGGGCGCGTGAAAAACTGTTTTTT.